The next 32 T cell receptor beta chains were all read from a single sample in a study of identical twins. MiXCR, applied by TCRdb to the 5' RACE reads, yields one record per CDR3 protein. The sample comprises some 900,000 distinct CDR3 sequences, 10% to 15% of which are singletons, and 1.5% to 2% rests with the top ten. Separately, the same data were catalogued under a study of yellow fever vaccine responses in identical twins.

The sequencing sample was made of PBMCs. The receptor set was obtained from a woman between 18 and 30 years old in good health.

The rearrangement joins TRBV6-4 to TRBJ2-1; the D gene is possibly TRBD1 (6 bases). V lost 3 bases and J lost 9, with 12 bases in between. Germline lookup yields CDR1 MRHNA and CDR2 SNTAGT. The CDR3 is 13 amino acids. DNA of the CDR3: TGTGCCAGCAGTGAGGGGGCTAGCAGTGAGCAGTTCTTC. Protein: CASSEGASSEQFF.

This clonotype was recorded many times. The chain combines TRBV20-1 with TRBJ2-3; the match to TRBD2 covers 13 bases. V trimming: 1 base; J trimming: 1 base; junction bases outside the gene matches: 11. Germline V lookup: CDR1 DFQATT, CDR2 SNEGSKA (reference sequence). The CDR3 runs to 19 residues. The CDR3 protein is CSARVVWTSGGPRTDTQYF. In nucleotides, the CDR3 is TGCAGTGCTAGAGTTGTGTGGACTAGCGGGGGCCCCCGCACAGATACGCAGTATTTT.

V gene TRBV5-1 combines with J gene TRBJ2-1; TRBD2 agrees at 8 bases. Trimming removed 5 bases from V and 7 bases from J; junction bases left unmatched: 8. The CDR3 contains 14 residues. CDR1 and CDR2 (germline): SGHRS, YFSETQ. CDR3 coding DNA: TGCGCCAGCAGGCGGGGGGCAGTTAAGAATGAGCAGTTCTTC. It encodes CASRRGAVKNEQFF.

This clonotype was detected a few times. V and J are TRBV3-1 and TRBJ2-7; 13 bases fit TRBD2. The CDR3 runs to 15 residues. Losses at the gene ends were 4 bases for V and 3 bases for J; bases not matched to a gene: 3. The germline CDR1 and CDR2 sequences are LGHDT and YNNKEL (reference sequence). CDR3 sequence reads: CASSLTSGRGYEQYF. In nucleotides, the CDR3 is TGTGCCAGCAGCCTAACTAGCGGGAGGGGCTACGAGCAGTACTTC.

This clonotype was found many times. The rearrangement uses TRBV24-1 and TRBJ2-1; D unresolved. The V gene lost 1 base and the J gene lost 4 bases, with 1 base spanning the gap. The CDR3 is 12 amino acids. Germline V lookup: CDR1 KGHDR, CDR2 SFDVKD. This CDR3 reads CATSDFYNEQFF. In DNA form, the CDR3 reads TGTGCCACCAGTGATTTTTACAATGAGCAGTTCTTC.

This chain uses TRBV7-3 with TRBJ2-1; 12 nucleotides agree with TRBD2. The CDR3 spans 16 residues. V shed 4 bases and J 4 bases; nucleotides not matched to a gene: 5. CDR1 is SGHTA, CDR2 FQGTGA, per germline. The CDR3 DNA reads TGTGCCAGCAGCTCACCTAGCGGGAGGGGGTACAATGAGCAGTTCTTC. This translates into CASSSPSGRGYNEQFF.

The chain is built from TRBV7-6 and TRBJ2-7; 7 nucleotides agree with TRBD1. CDR3 length equals 15 residues. Germline trimming cut 2 bases from V and 7 bases from J; bases unmatched to any gene: 11. Germline V gene data show CDR1 as SGHVS and CDR2 as FNYEAQ. CDR3 sequence reads: CASSLPRQGSREQYV. The CDR3, as DNA: TGTGCCAGCAGCTTACCCCGACAGGGATCGAGGGAGCAGTACGTC.

This clonotype occurred many times. V and J are TRBV7-2 and TRBJ2-7; 7 positions agree with TRBD2. CDR3 length equals 16 residues. The J segment lost 4 bases and the V segment lost 3 bases, leaving 12 bases of the junction unmatched. Germline CDR1 SGHTA, CDR2 FQGNSA. CDR3 DNA: TGTGCCAGCAGCTTGTGGCCCGGGACTACTCTATACGAGCAGTACTTC. It translates to CASSLWPGTTLYEQYF. Full variable domain (outside the CDR3, taken from reference TRBV7-2 and TRBJ2-7): GAGVSQSPSNKVTEKGKDVELRCDPISGHTALYWYRQSLGQGLEFLIYFQGNSAPDKSGLPSDRFSAERTGGSVSTLTIQRTQQEDSAVYLCASSLWPGTTLYEQYFGPGTRLTVT.

Only a few counts were recorded for this clonotype. This chain joins TRBV20-1 and TRBJ1-6, with D maybe TRBD1 (6 bases). The germline V gene has CDR1 DFQATT and CDR2 SNEGSKA (reference sequence). The CDR3 consists of 13 residues. Trimming took 0 bases from V and 9 from J, leaving 9 bases between them. DNA for the CDR3: TGCAGTGCTAGAGACTTCAGGGGTTCACCCCTCCACTTT. It codes for CSARDFRGSPLHF.

This chain links TRBV11-2 with TRBJ1-1; no firm D call. Trimming removed 5 bases at V and 2 bases at J, with 9 bases between. Germline CDR1 SGHAT, CDR2 FQNNGV. CDR3 length: 13 residues. CDR3 nucleotide sequence: TGTGCCAGCAGCCCCACGTTCAACACTGAAGCTTTCTTT. As protein: CASSPTFNTEAFF.

The table lists this clonotype with a few counts. V and J are TRBV6-4 and TRBJ2-7; 7 nucleotides agree with TRBD2. Germline loops: CDR1 MRHNA, CDR2 SNTAGT. With 4 bases clipped from V and 7 bases from J, the junction kept 7 bases outside the gene matches. The CDR3 is 13 residues long. DNA for the CDR3: TGTGCCAGCAGTGGAAGGGGACTAAGGGAGCAGTACGTC. The encoded protein is CASSGRGLREQYV.

The chain uses TRBV6-1 and TRBJ1-4; D gene ambiguous. Germline CDR1 reads MNHNS; CDR2 reads SASEGT. This CDR3 contains 19 residues. Between the trimmed V and J ends, which lost 6 bases and 2 bases, there was a span of 25 bases. The CDR3 here is CASSPNKTPFRVTNEKLFF. The CDR3 bases are TGTGCCAGCAGCCCAAACAAAACGCCTTTCCGGGTGACTAATGAAAAACTGTTTTTT.

Only a few counts were recorded for this clonotype. The chain carries TRBV12-3 or TRBV12-4 and TRBJ2-3; TRBD2 matches 9 bases. The J segment lost 2 bases and the V segment lost 6 bases, leaving 9 bases of the junction unmatched. The CDR3 covers 16 residues. The CDR3 sequence is CASSRGLASPTDTQYF. The CDR3 nucleotides are TGTGCCAGCAGCAGAGGACTAGCGAGTCCCACAGATACGCAGTATTTT.

This clonotype showed up many times. This rearrangement joins TRBV15 to TRBJ1-2, with 7 bases identical to TRBD1. The CDR3 spans 16 residues. V shed 0 bases, J shed 5 bases, and the junction held 9 bases outside the gene matches. Germline V gene data show CDR1 as LNHNV and CDR2 as YYDKDF (reference sequence). The CDR3 reads CATSRDAPQTGYGYTF. CDR3 DNA: TGTGCCACCAGCAGAGACGCTCCCCAGACAGGGTATGGCTACACCTTC.

The chain joins TRBV6-2 or TRBV6-3 to TRBJ2-5; 7 bases match TRBD2. Losses at the gene ends were 2 bases for V and 2 bases for J; bases not matched to a gene: 8. This CDR3 region has 16 residues. CDR1 is MNHEY, CDR2 SVGEGT, per germline. This CDR3 is CASSYGAGEAQETQYF. Written as DNA, the CDR3 is TGTGCCAGCAGTTACGGGGCGGGGGAAGCACAAGAGACCCAGTACTTC.

J is TRBJ2-1 and V is TRBV5-6; D possibly matches TRBD1 or TRBD2 (5 bases each). The ends were cut back, 4 bases at V and 0 bases at J, with 14 bases in the middle. Germline CDR1 and CDR2: SGHDT and YYEEEE. The CDR3 runs 16 residues. CDR3 in amino acids: CASSPGTPCSYNEQFF. As DNA, the CDR3 is TGTGCCAGCAGCCCTGGGACCCCGTGCTCCTACAATGAGCAGTTCTTC.

A note on this clonotype: This may stem from a read error, because a much larger clone lies one nucleotide away. The CDR3 does not end in the conserved phenylalanine or tryptophan, so this is likely a read error. V and J are TRBV5-1 and TRBJ2-1, with 7 bases identical to TRBD2. The CDR3 is made up of 15 amino acids. The junction had 12 bases not matched to a gene; V was cut back by 6 bases and J by 6 bases. Germline V gene lookup returns CDR1 SGHRS and CDR2 YFSETQ. The CDR3 spells CASTKPSGIVNEQFI. The CDR3, as DNA: TGCGCCAGCACCAAGCCCAGCGGGATAGTCAATGAGCAGTTCATC.

This chain links TRBV12-3 or TRBV12-4 with TRBJ2-3, with D possibly being TRBD1 (5 bases). Between the trimmed V and J ends, which lost 4 bases and 0 bases, there was a span of 11 bases. The CDR3 runs to 15 residues. The CDR3 region has the DNA TGTGCCAGCAGTTCCAGCAGGGAAAGCACAGATACGCAGTATTTT. Its protein is CASSSSRESTDTQYF.

This clonotype turned up a few times. This chain uses TRBV4-1 with TRBJ2-3, with 12 bases lining up with TRBD2. V dropped 7 bases and J dropped 4; count of bases not matched to a gene: 6. The CDR3 has 15 amino acids. Looked up from germline, CDR1 is MGHRA and CDR2 is YSYEKL. The CDR3 DNA reads as TGCGCCAGCACCCTAGCGGGAGGGGCGGCAGATACGCAGTATTTT. Translating it yields CASTLAGGAADTQYF.

This clonotype was counted many times. The rearrangement links TRBV12-3 or TRBV12-4 to TRBJ1-2; weak D call: TRBD1 (6 bases). Trimming shortened V by 1 base and J by 8 bases, and 17 bases separated the two germline ends. The CDR3 length is 15 residues. CDR3: CASSLDWRGAGGYTF. Written as DNA, the CDR3 is TGTGCCAGCAGTTTAGACTGGAGGGGGGCTGGAGGCTACACCTTC.

This clonotype was observed many times. The chain links TRBV6-5 to TRBJ2-7; D unresolved. There are 14 residues in the CDR3. Trimming took off 4 bases at V and 4 bases at J, with 14 bases between the two ends. Germline loops: CDR1 MNHEY, CDR2 SVGAGI. The CDR3 here is CASSFIPGGYEQYV. The DNA for the CDR3 is TGTGCCAGCAGTTTTATCCCTGGTGGGTACGAGCAGTACGTC.

The sample holds a few counts of this clonotype. The rearrangement links TRBV25-1 to TRBJ2-3, with unresolved D. Looked up from germline, CDR1 is MGHDK and CDR2 is SYGVNS. V dropped 6 bases and J dropped 4 bases, with 14 bases sitting between them. There are 14 residues in the CDR3. The CDR3 coding sequence is TGTGCCAGCAGCGGCGCCGGAAGGCCAGATACGCAGTATTTT. This sequence encodes CASSGAGRPDTQYF.

This clonotype was observed a handful of times. The chain links TRBV10-3 to TRBJ2-2, with D hard to call. The germline V and J ends were trimmed by 7 bases and 2 bases, with 14 bases remaining between them. The germline CDR1 and CDR2 sequences are ENHRY and SYGVKD. The length of the CDR3 is 15 residues. The CDR3 DNA reads as TGTGCCATCACAGCCAGCAGCATAAACACCGGGGAGCTGTTTTTT. It specifies CAITASSINTGELFF.

This clonotype appeared a few times. The chain carries TRBV5-1 and TRBJ2-7, with D possibly matching TRBD1 (6 bases). V was trimmed by 4 bases and J by 6 bases, leaving 17 bases between them. This CDR3 spans 14 amino acids. Germline-derived CDR1 and CDR2 are SGHRS and YFSETQ. The CDR3 DNA reads TGCGCCAGCAGCCCTAGGTCCAGGGGCGTCGAGCAGTACGTC. This sequence encodes CASSPRSRGVEQYV.

In its sample, this clonotype was seen many times. This chain connects TRBV24-1 to TRBJ2-1; 7 bases line up with TRBD1. V lost 2 bases, J lost 2 bases, and 2 bases stayed unmatched. The germline gives CDR1 KGHDR, CDR2 SFDVKD. CDR3 length equals 15 residues. CDR3 sequence: CATSDWDSPYNEQFF. In DNA, the CDR3 is TGTGCCACCAGTGATTGGGACAGTCCCTACAATGAGCAGTTCTTC.

This clonotype was counted many times. The junction and the germline gene differ at one end; a read error may be behind it. The gene calls are TRBV5-6 and TRBJ2-2; D gene unclear. Germline CDR1 reads SGHDT; CDR2 reads YYEEEE. The CDR3 is 12 residues long. CDR3 region: CASSFHTGELFF. Written as DNA, the CDR3 is TGTGCCAGCAGCTTTCACACGGGGGAGCTGTTTTTT.

This rearrangement joins TRBV11-1 to TRBJ2-1; tentatively, D is TRBD1 (6 bases). Per germline, CDR1 SGHAT and CDR2 FQDESV (reference sequence). The V gene lost 5 bases and the J gene lost 4 bases, with 24 bases spanning the gap. This CDR3 is built from 18 residues. The CDR3 spells CASSAAPGPGVFYNEQFF. CDR3 nucleotides: TGTGCCAGCAGCGCTGCTCCGGGGCCAGGGGTTTTTTACAATGAGCAGTTCTTC.

The chain recombines TRBV3-1 with TRBJ2-7, with 13 bases aligning to TRBD2. Germline values: CDR1 LGHDT, CDR2 YNNKEL (reference sequence). With V trimmed by 3 bases and J by 6 bases, 5 bases remained unmatched. The CDR3 totals 15 residues. CDR3 residues: CASSHGLAGASEQYF. As DNA, the CDR3 is TGTGCCAGCAGCCATGGACTAGCGGGAGCCTCCGAGCAGTACTTC.

This clonotype was observed a few times. The chain uses TRBV12-3 or TRBV12-4 and TRBJ2-1, with TRBD1 as a possible D gene (5 bases). This CDR3 has 16 residues. Trimming stripped 4 bases from V and 6 bases from J, with 19 bases between. The DNA of the CDR3 is TGTGCCAGCAGTTCCATAGGACACTCTCCTGGCAATGAGCAGTTCTTC. Its protein is CASSSIGHSPGNEQFF.

This chain connects TRBV5-4 to TRBJ2-2; tentative D call: TRBD1 (6 bases). This CDR3 contains 17 residues. CDR1 is SGHNT, CDR2 YYREEE, per germline (reference sequence). The germline V and J ends were trimmed by 1 base and 5 bases, with 18 bases remaining between them. The CDR3 bases are TGTGCCAGCAGCTTGACGGGACACCACCTGAGTACCGGGGAGCTGTTTTTT. Residues: CASSLTGHHLSTGELFF.

The table lists this clonotype with a few counts. The rearrangement joins TRBV7-8 to TRBJ2-2; D unresolved. Germline CDR1 reads SGHVS; CDR2 reads FQNEAQ. The CDR3 contains 17 residues. Deletions cut 5 bases from V and 5 bases from J, with 21 bases between. CDR3 bases: TGTGCCAGCAGCGGCGCGGATCCAGCTCTGAGGACCGGGGAGCTGTTTTTT. Translating gives CASSGADPALRTGELFF.

This chain joins TRBV20-1 and TRBJ1-5; tentative D call: TRBD1 (6 bases). Trimming stripped 1 base from V and 7 bases from J, with 11 bases between. Per germline, CDR1 DFQATT and CDR2 SNEGSKA (reference sequence). This CDR3 is built from 13 residues. DNA for the CDR3: TGCAGTGCTAGAGGGACAGTTAGCCAGCCCCAGCATTTT. Translated, it gives CSARGTVSQPQHF.